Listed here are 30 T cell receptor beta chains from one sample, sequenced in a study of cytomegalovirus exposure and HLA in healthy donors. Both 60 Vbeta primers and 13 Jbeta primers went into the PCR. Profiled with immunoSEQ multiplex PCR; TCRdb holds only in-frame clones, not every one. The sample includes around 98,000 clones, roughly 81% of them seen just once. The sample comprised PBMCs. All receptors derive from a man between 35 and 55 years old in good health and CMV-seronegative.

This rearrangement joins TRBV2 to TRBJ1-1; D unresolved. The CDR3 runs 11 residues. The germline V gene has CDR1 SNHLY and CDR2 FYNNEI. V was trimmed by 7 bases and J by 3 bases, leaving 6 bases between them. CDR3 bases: TGTGCCAGCACGCAGTACACTGAAGCTTTCTTT. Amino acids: CASTQYTEAFF.

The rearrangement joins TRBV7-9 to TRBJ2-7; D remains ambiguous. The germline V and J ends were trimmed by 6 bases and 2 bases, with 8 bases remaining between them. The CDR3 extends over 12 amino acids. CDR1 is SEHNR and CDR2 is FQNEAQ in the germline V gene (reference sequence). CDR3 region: CASSPSTYEQYF. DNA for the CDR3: TGTGCCAGCAGTCCTAGTACCTACGAGCAGTACTTC.

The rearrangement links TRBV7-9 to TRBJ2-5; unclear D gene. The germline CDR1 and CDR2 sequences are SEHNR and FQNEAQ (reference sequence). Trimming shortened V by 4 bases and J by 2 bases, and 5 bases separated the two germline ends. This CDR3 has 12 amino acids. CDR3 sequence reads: CASSSKQETQYF. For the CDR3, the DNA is TGTGCCAGCAGCTCAAAACAAGAGACCCAGTACTTC. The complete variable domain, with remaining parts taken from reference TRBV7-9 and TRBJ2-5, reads DTGVSQNPRHKITKRGQNVTFRCDPISEHNRLYWYRQTLGQGPEFLTYFQNEAQLEKSRLLSDRFSAERPKGSFSTLEIQRTEQGDSAMYLCASSSKQETQYFGPGTRLLVL.

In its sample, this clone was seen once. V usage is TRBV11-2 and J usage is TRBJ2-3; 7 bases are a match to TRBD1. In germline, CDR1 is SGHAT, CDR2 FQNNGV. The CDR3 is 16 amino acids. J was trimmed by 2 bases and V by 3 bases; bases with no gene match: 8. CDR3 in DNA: TGTGCCAGCAGCTTCAAGGGACAGAGCACCACAGATACGCAGTATTTT. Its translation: CASSFKGQSTTDTQYF. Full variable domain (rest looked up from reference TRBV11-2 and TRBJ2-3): EAGVAQSPRYKIIEKRQSVAFWCNPISGHATLYWYQQILGQGPKLLIQFQNNGVVDDSQLPKDRFSAERLKGVDSTLKIQPAKLEDSAVYLCASSFKGQSTTDTQYFGPGTRLTVL.

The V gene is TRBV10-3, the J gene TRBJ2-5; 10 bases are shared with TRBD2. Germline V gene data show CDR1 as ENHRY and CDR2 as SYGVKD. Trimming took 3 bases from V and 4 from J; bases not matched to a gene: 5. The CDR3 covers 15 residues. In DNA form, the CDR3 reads TGTGCCATCAGTGAAGTTCCTAGCGGGGGAGAGACCCAGTACTTC. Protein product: CAISEVPSGGETQYF.

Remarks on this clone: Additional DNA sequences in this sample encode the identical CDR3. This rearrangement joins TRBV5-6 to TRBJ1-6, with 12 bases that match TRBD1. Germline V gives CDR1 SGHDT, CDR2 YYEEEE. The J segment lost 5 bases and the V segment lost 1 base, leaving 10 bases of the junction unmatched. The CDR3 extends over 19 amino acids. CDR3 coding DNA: TGTGCCAGCAGCTTGTTTTGGGACAGGGGGCCCTACGATAATTCACCCCTCCACTTT. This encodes CASSLFWDRGPYDNSPLHF.

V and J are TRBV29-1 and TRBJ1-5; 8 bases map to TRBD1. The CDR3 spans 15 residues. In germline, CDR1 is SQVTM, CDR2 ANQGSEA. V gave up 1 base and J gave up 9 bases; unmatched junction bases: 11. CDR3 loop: CSVEVSRTGTGPQHF. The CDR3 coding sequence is TGCAGCGTTGAAGTTTCCCGGACAGGGACTGGGCCCCAGCATTTT.

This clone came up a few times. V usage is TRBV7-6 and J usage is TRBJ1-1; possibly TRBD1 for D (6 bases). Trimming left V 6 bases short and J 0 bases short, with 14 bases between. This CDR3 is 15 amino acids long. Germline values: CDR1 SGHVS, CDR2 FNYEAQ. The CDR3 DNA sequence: TGTGCCAGCAGTAATAGACAGGATATGAACACTGAAGCTTTCTTT. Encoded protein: CASSNRQDMNTEAFF.

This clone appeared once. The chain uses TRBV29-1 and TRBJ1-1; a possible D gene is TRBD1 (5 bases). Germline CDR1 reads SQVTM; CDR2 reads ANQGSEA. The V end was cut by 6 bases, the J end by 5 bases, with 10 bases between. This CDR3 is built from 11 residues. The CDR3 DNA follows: TGCAGCGTGGGCCGGGGGACTGAAGCTTTCTTT. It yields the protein CSVGRGTEAFF.

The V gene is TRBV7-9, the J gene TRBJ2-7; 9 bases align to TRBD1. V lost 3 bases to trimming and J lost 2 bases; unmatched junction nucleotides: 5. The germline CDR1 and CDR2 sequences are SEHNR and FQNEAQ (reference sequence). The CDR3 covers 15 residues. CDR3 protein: CASSFGGQGAYEQYF. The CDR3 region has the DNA TGTGCCAGCAGCTTTGGGGGACAGGGTGCCTACGAGCAGTACTTC. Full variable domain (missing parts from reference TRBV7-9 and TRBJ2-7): DTGVSQNPRHKITKRGQNVTFRCDPISEHNRLYWYRQTLGQGPEFLTYFQNEAQLEKSRLLSDRFSAERPKGSFSTLEIQRTEQGDSAMYLCASSFGGQGAYEQYFGPGTRLTVT.

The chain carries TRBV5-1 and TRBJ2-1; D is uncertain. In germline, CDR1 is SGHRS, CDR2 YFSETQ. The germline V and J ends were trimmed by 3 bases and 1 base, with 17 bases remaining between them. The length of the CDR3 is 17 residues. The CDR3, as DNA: TGCGCCAGCAGCTCATCACTGCAGGTCTTATCCTACAATGAGCAGTTCTTC. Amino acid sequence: CASSSSLQVLSYNEQFF.

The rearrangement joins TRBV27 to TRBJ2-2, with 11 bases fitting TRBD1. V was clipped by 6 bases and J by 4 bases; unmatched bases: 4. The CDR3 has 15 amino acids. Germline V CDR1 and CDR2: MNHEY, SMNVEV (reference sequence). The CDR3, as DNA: TGTGCCAGCAGCCTGGGACAGGGGGGCACCGGGGAGCTGTTTTTT. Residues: CASSLGQGGTGELFF.

Here the CDR3 reads CASRKTNQPQHF. The DNA of the CDR3 is TGTGCCAGCAGAAAAACAAATCAGCCCCAGCATTTT. The chain employs TRBV2 and TRBJ1-5; no clear D gene. CDR3 length: 12 residues. Germline lookup yields CDR1 SNHLY and CDR2 FYNNEI. Trimming shortened V by 6 bases and J by 4 bases, and 7 bases separated the two germline ends.

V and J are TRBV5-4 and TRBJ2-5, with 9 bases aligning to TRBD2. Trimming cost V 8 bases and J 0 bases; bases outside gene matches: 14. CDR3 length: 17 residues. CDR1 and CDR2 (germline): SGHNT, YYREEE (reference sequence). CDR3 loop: CASTGPSGGLYQETQYF. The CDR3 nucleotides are TGTGCCAGTACGGGTCCGAGCGGGGGGTTATACCAAGAGACCCAGTACTTC.

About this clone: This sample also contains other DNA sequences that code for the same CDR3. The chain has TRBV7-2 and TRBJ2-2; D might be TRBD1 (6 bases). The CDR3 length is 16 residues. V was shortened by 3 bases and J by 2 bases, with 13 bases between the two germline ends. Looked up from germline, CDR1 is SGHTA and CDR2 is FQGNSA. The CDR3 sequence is CASSLYGGSNTGELFF. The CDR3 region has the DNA TGTGCCAGCAGCTTGTATGGGGGCAGCAACACCGGGGAGCTGTTTTTT.

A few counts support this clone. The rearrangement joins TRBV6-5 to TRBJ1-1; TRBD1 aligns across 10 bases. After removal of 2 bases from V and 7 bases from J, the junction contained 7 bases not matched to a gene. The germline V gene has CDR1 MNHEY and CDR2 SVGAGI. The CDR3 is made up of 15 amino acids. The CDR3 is CASSYGWDRGIEAFF. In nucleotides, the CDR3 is TGTGCCAGCAGTTACGGTTGGGACAGGGGCATTGAAGCTTTCTTT.

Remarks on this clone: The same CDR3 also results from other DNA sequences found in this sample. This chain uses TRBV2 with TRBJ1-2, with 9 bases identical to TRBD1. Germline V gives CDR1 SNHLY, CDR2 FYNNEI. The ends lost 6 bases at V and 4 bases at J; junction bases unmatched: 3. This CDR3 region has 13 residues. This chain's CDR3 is CASRGTGLYGYTF. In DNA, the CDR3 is TGTGCCAGCAGGGGGACAGGGCTCTATGGCTACACCTTC.

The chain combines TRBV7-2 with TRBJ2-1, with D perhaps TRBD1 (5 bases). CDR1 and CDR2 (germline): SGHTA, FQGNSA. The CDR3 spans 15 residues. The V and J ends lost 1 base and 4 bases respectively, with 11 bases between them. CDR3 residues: CASSLDGARYNEQFF. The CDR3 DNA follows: TGTGCCAGCAGCTTAGATGGGGCACGATACAATGAGCAGTTCTTC.

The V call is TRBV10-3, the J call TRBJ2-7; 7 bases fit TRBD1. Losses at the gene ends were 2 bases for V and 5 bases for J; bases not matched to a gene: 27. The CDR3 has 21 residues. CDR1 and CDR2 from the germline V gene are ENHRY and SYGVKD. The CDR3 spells CAISETLTPGQSLENFHEQYF. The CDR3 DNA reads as TGTGCCATCAGTGAGACTTTAACACCGGGACAGTCTCTAGAAAACTTCCACGAGCAGTACTTC.

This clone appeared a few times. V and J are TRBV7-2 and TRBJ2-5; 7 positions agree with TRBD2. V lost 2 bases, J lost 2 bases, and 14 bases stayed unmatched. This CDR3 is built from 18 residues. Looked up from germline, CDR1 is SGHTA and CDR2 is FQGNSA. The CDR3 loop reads CASSLRSQISGSQETQYF. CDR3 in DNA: TGTGCCAGCAGCTTAAGGAGTCAGATTAGCGGGTCACAAGAGACCCAGTACTTC.

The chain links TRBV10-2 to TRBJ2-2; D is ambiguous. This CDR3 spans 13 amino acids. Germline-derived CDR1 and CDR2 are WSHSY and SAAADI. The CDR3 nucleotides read TGCGCATCGAGTCCCGTAACCACCGGGGAGCTGTTTTTT. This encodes CASSPVTTGELFF.

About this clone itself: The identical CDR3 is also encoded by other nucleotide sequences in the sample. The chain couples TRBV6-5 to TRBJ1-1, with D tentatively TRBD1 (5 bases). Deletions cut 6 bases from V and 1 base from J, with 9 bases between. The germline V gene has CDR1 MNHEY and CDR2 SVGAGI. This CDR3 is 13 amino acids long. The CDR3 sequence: CASRPGQNTEAFF. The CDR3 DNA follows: TGTGCCAGCAGGCCCGGACAGAACACTGAAGCTTTCTTT.

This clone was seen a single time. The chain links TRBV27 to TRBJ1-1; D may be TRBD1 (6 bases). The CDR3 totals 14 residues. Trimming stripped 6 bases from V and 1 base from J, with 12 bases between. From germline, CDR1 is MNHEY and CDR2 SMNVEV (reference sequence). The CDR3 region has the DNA TGTGCCAGCAGCCTGACAGGATGGAACACTGAAGCTTTCTTT. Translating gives CASSLTGWNTEAFF.

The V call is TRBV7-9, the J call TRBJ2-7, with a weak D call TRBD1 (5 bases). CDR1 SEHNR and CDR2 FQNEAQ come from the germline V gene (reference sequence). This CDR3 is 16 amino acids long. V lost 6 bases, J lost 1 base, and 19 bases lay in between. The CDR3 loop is CASRKGGVPGSYEQYF. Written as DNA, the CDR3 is TGTGCCAGCAGGAAAGGTGGGGTTCCAGGGTCCTACGAGCAGTACTTC.

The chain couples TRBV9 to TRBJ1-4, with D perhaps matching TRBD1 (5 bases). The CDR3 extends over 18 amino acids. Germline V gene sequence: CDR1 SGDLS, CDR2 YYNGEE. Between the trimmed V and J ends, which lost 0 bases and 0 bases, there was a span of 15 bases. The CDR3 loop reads CASSVAPPGFSTNEKLFF. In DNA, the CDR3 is TGTGCCAGCAGCGTAGCCCCCCCAGGGTTTTCAACTAATGAAAAACTGTTTTTT.

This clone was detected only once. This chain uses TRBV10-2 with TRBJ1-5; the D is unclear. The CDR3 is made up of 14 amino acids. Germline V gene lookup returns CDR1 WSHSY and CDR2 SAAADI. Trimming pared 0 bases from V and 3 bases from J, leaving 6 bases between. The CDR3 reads CASSESAPNQPQHF. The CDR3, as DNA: TGCGCCAGCAGTGAGTCGGCCCCCAATCAGCCCCAGCATTTT.

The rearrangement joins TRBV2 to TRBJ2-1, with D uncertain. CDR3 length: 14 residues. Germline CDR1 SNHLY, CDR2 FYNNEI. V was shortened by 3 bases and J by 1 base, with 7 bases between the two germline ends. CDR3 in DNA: TGTGCCAGCAGTGAGCTGGAGTCCTACAATGAGCAGTTCTTC. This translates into CASSELESYNEQFF. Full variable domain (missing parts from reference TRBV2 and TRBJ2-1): EPEVTQTPSHQVTQMGQEVILRCVPISNHLYFYWYRQILGQKVEFLVSFYNNEISEKSEIFDDQFSVERPDGSNFTLKIRSTKLEDSAMYFCASSELESYNEQFFGPGTRLTVL.

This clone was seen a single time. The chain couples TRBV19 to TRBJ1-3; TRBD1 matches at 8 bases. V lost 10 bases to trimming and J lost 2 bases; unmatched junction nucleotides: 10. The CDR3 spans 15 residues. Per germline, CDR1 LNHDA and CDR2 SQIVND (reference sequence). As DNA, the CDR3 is TGTGCCACCGGTCAACGGACAGGGACTGGAAACACCATATATTTT. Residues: CATGQRTGTGNTIYF.

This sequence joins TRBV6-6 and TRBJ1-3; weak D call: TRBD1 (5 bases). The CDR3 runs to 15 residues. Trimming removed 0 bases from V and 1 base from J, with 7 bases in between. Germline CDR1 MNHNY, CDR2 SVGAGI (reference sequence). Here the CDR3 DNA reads TGTGCCAGCAGTTACTCGCAGGGTTCTGGAAACACCATATATTTT. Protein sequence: CASSYSQGSGNTIYF.

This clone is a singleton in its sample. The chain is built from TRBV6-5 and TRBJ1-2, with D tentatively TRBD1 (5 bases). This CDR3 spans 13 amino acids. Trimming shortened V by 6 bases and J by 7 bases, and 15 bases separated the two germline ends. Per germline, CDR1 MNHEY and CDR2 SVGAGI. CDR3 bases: TGTGCCAGCAGCCCTACAGCGGGGGGTGGCTACACCTTC. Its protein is CASSPTAGGGYTF.